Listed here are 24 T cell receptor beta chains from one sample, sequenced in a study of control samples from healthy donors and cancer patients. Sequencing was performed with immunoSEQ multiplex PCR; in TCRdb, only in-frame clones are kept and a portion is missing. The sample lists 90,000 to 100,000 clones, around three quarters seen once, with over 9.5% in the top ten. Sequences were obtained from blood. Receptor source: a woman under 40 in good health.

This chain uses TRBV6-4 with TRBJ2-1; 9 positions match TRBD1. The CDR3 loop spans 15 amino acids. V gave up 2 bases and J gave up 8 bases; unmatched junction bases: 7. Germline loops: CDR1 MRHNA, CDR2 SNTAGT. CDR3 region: CASSDRWGQGDEQFF. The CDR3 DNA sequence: TGTGCCAGCAGTGACCGGTGGGGACAGGGCGATGAGCAGTTCTTC.

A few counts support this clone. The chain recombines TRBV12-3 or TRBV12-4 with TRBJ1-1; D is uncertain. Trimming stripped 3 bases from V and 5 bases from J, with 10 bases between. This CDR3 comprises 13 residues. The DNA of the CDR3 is TGTGCCAGCAGTTTGAACAGCAAGACTGAAGCTTTCTTT. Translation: CASSLNSKTEAFF.

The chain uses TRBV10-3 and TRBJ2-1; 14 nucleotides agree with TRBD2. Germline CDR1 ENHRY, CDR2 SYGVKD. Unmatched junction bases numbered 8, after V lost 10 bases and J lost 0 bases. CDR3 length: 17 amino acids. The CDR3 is CATGTSGGASSYNEQFF. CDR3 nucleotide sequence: TGTGCCACAGGGACTAGCGGGGGCGCTAGCTCCTACAATGAGCAGTTCTTC.

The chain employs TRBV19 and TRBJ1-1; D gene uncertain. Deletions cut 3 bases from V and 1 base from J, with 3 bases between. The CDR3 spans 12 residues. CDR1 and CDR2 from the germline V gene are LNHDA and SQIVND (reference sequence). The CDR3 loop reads CASSMENTEAFF. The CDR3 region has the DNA TGTGCCAGTAGTATGGAGAACACTGAAGCTTTCTTT.

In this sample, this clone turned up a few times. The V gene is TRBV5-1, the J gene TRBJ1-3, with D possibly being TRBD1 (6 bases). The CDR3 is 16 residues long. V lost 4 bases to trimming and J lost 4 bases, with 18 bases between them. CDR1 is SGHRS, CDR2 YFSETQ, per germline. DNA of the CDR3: TGCGCCAGCAGCAAAGAACAGGGTCTCGGCGGAAACACCATATATTTT. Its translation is CASSKEQGLGGNTIYF.

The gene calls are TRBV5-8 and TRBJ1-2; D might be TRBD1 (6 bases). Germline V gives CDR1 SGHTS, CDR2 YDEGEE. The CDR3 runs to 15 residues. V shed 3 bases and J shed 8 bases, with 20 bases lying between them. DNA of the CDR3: TGTGCCAGCAGCTGGGGGGGCGCGGGTCCTTGGGGCTACACCTTC. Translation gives CASSWGGAGPWGYTF.

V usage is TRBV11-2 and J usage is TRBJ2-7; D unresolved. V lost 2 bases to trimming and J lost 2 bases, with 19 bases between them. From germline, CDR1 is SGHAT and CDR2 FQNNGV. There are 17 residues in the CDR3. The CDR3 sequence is CASSLLSTMLITYEQYF. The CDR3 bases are TGTGCCAGCAGCTTACTGAGCACCATGCTAATAACCTACGAGCAGTACTTC.

The CDR3 reads CASTDRGHPDYGYTF. Here the CDR3 DNA reads TGTGCCAGCACGGACAGGGGGCATCCAGACTATGGCTACACCTTC. V and J are TRBV19 and TRBJ1-2; 11 nucleotides line up with TRBD1. The CDR3 runs to 15 residues. After removal of 9 bases from V and 3 bases from J, the junction contained 9 bases not matched to a gene. CDR1 is LNHDA and CDR2 is SQIVND in the germline V gene (reference sequence).

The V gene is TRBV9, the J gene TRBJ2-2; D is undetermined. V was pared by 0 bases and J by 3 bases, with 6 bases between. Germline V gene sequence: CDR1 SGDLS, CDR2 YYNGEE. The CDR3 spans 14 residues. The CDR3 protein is CASSVATYTGELFF. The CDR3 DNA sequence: TGTGCCAGCAGCGTAGCTACGTACACCGGGGAGCTGTTTTTT.

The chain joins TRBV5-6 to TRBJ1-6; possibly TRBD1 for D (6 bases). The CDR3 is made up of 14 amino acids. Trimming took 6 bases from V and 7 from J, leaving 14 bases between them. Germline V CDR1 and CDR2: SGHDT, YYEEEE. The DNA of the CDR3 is TGTGCCAGCACCTACGGACAGTCGAATTCACCCCTCCACTTT. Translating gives CASTYGQSNSPLHF.

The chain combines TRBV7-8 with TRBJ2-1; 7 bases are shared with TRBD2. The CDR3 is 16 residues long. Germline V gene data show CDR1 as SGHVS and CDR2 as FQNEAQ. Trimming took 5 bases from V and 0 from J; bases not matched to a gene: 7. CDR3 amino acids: CASSRRGGGSYNEQFF. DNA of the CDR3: TGTGCCAGCAGCCGGCGGGGCGGGGGCTCCTACAATGAGCAGTTCTTC.

The CDR3 DNA is TGTGCCAGCAGTTTGGCAGGGGAAAATGAGCAGTTCTTC. It encodes CASSLAGENEQFF. The chain uses TRBV6-2 or TRBV6-3 and TRBJ2-1, with D perhaps matching TRBD1 (6 bases). Germline V gene lookup returns CDR1 MNHEY and CDR2 SVGEGT. The CDR3 consists of 13 residues. Trimming took off 4 bases at V and 7 bases at J, with 11 bases between the two ends.

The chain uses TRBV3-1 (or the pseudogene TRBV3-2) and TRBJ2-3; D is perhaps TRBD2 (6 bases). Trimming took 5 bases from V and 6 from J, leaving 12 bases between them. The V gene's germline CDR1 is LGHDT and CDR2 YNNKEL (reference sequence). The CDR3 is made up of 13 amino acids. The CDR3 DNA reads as TGTGCCAGCAGCAGGACTATAGGGGATACGCAGTATTTT. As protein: CASSRTIGDTQYF.

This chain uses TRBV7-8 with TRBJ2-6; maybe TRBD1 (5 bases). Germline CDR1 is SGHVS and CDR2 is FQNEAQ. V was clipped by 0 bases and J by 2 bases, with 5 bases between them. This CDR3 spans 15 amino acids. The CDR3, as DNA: TGTGCCAGCAGCTTAGCAGGGGCTGGGGCCAACGTCCTGACTTTC. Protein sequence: CASSLAGAGANVLTF.

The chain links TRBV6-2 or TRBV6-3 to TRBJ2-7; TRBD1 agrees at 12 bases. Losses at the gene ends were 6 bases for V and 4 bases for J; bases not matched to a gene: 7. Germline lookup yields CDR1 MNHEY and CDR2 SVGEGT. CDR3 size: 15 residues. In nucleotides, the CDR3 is TGTGCCAGCAGCCGACCGGGACAGGGGGCGTACGAGCAGTACTTC. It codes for CASSRPGQGAYEQYF.

The CDR3 nucleotides are TGCGCCAGCAGCAGGGACAGGGGGACTAGCACAGATACGCAGTATTTT. This sequence encodes CASSRDRGTSTDTQYF. The chain employs TRBV5-1 and TRBJ2-3; 11 nucleotides line up with TRBD1. Germline V gene lookup returns CDR1 SGHRS and CDR2 YFSETQ. V gave up 4 bases and J gave up 0 bases; unmatched junction bases: 4. CDR3 length: 16 amino acids.

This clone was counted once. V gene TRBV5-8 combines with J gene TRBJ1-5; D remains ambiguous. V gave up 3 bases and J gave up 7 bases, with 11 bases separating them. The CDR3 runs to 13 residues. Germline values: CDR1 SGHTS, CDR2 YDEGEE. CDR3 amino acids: CASSSRPRQPQHF. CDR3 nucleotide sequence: TGTGCCAGCAGCTCGAGGCCGAGACAGCCCCAGCATTTT.

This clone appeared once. In DNA, the CDR3 is TGTGCCACCAGGGTCCGCCGGGGGCTTTCCTACGAGCAGTACTTC. Encoded protein: CATRVRRGLSYEQYF. This chain joins TRBV27 and TRBJ2-7, with D tentatively TRBD1 or TRBD2 (6 bases each). From germline, CDR1 is MNHEY and CDR2 SMNVEV (reference sequence). The CDR3 covers 15 residues. The V gene lost 10 bases and the J gene lost 1 base, with 20 bases spanning the gap.

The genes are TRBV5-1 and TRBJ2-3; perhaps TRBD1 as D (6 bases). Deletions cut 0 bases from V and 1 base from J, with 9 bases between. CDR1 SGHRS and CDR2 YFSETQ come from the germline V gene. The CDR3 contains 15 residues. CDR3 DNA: TGCGCCAGCAGCTTGGAGGGGGACCGCACAGATACGCAGTATTTT. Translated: CASSLEGDRTDTQYF.

The DNA of the CDR3 is TGTGCCAGCAGTTCTGACAGGATGGGCCCTAGGAGGGGCTACACCTTC. It encodes CASSSDRMGPRRGYTF. This rearrangement joins TRBV6-2 or TRBV6-3 to TRBJ1-2, with D perhaps matching TRBD1 (6 bases). CDR3 length: 16 residues. V was trimmed by 4 bases and J by 8 bases, leaving 23 bases between them. Germline values: CDR1 MNHEY, CDR2 SVGEGT.

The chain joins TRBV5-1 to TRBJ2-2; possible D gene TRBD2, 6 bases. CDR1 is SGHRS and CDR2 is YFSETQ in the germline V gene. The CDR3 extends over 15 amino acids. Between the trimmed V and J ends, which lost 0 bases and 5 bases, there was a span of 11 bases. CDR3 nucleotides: TGCGCCAGCAGCTTGGCCCCTAGCGAGACCGGGGAGCTGTTTTTT. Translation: CASSLAPSETGELFF.

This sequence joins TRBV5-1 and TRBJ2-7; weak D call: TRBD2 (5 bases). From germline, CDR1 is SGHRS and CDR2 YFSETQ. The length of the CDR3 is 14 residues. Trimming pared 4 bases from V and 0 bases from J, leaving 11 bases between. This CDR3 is CASSPSWGSYEQYF. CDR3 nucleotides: TGCGCCAGCAGCCCTAGCTGGGGCTCCTACGAGCAGTACTTC. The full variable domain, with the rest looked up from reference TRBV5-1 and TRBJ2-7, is KAGVTQTPRYLIKTRGQQVTLSCSPISGHRSVSWYQQTPGQGLQFLFEYFSETQRNKGNFPGRFSGRQFSNSRSEMNVSTLELGDSALYLCASSPSWGSYEQYFGPGTRLTVT.

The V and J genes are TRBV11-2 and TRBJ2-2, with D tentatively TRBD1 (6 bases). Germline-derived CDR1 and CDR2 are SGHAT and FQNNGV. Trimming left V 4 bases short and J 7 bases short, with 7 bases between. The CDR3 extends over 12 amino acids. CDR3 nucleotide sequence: TGTGCCAGCAGCTGGACAGACGGGGAGCTGTTTTTT. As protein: CASSWTDGELFF.

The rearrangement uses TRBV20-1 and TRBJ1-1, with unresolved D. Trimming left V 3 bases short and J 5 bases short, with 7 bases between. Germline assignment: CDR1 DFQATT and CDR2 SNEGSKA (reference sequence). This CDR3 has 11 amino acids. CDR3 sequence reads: CSARGWTEAFF. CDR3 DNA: TGCAGTGCTAGGGGGTGGACTGAAGCTTTCTTT.